This T cell receptor beta chain stems from a study of OX40 agonist ivuxolimab in advanced cancers. Study information: The patients received ivuxolimab by intravenous route every 2 weeks at 0.01 to 10 mg/kg.

The sampling schedule covered blood at baseline, cycle 4 day 1, and cycle 7 day 1. V was cut by 2 bases and J by 6 bases, with 5 bases left in between. Germline values: CDR1 MDHEN, CDR2 SYDVKM. The CDR3 has 11 amino acids. Note on this clone: This CDR3 is also generated by other DNA sequences in the sample.

Data came from immunoSEQ multiplex PCR; TCRdb stores just in-frame clones and leaves some out. This sample has some 41,000 clones, with roughly 93% found just once. The sequenced sample was CD4+ or CD8+ T cells sorted from blood, obtained in a trial of the OX40 agonist ivuxolimab. The V call is TRBV28, the J call TRBJ2-7; D not resolved. This receptor was obtained from an adult with an advanced solid tumor such as melanoma, head and neck, liver or kidney cancer. DNA for the CDR3: TGTGCCAGCAGTTTAGGGTCCGAGCAGTACTTC. Amino acids: CASSLGSEQYF.